This T cell receptor beta chain was retrieved from a study of beta chain features in type 1 diabetes. General study findings and limits: High TCR expression in some cells could lead to their over-representation in cDNA sequencing. All four CD4+ subsets from Type 1 diabetes patients carried moderately but significantly shorter TCRB CDR3s.

This CDR3 is 15 amino acids long. The germline V and J ends were trimmed by 0 bases and 3 bases, with 11 bases remaining between them. Germline loops: CDR1 SGHTS, CDR2 YDEGEE. The authors sorted CD4+ naive, central memory, regulatory and stem cell-like memory cells via CD45RO/CCR7/CD25/CD127/CD95/CD27. The entirety of the isolated RNA underwent reverse transcription, so expressed TCRB transcripts were sequenced. The method was immunoSEQ multiplex PCR; TCRdb's version includes in-frame clones alone and lacks a portion of them. The data show 250,000 to 400,000 clones, about 14% seen once. On this clone itself: Its matching antigen is unknown.

This chain links TRBV5-8 with TRBJ2-3, with D tentatively TRBD1 or TRBD2 (5 bases each). Material for sequencing was central memory CD4+ T cells from blood. The source is a man aged 25 to 40 in good health. DNA of the CDR3: TGTGCCAGCAGCTTGGGAATCAGGGAGACAGATACGCAGTATTTT. It yields the protein CASSLGIRETDTQYF.